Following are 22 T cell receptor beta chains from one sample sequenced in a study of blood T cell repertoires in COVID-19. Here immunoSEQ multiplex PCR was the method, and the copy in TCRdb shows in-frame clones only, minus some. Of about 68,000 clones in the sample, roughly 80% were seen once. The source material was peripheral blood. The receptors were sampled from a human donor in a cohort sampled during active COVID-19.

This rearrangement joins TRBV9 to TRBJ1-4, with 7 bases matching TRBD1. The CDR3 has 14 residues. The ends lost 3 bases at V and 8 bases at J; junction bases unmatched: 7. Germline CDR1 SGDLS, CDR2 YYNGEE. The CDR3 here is CASSETGVGEKLFF. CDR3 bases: TGTGCCAGCAGCGAAACAGGGGTTGGGGAAAAACTGTTTTTT.

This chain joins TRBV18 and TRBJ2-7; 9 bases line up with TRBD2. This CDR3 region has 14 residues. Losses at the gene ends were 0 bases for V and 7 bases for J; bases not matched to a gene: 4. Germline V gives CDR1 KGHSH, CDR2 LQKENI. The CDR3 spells CASSPPGLAGEQYF. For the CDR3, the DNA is TGTGCCAGCTCACCACCGGGACTAGCCGGGGAGCAGTACTTC.

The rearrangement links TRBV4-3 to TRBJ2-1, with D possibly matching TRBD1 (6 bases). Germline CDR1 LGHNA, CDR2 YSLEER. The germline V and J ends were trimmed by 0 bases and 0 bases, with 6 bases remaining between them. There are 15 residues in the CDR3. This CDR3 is CASSQDRGSYNEQFF. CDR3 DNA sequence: TGCGCCAGCAGCCAAGACAGGGGCTCCTACAATGAGCAGTTCTTC.

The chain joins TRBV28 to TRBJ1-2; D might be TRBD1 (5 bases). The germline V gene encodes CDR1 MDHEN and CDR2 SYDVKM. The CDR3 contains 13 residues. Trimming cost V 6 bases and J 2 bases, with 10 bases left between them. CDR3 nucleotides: TGTGCCAGCAGCACGGACAACAACTATGGCTACACCTTC. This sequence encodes CASSTDNNYGYTF.

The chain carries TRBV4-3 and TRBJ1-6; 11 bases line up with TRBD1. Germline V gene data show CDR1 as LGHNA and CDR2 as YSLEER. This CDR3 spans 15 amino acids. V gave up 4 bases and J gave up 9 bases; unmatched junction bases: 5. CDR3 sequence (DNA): TGCGCCAGCAGCCGTAGGGACAGGGGGTTTTCACCCCTCCACTTT. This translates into CASSRRDRGFSPLHF.

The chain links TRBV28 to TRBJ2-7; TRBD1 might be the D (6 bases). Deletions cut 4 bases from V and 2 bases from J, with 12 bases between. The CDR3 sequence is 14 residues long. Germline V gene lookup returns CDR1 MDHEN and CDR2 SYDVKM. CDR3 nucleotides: TGTGCCAGCAGTTCCGGGACACTCCCCTACGAGCAGTACTTC. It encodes CASSSGTLPYEQYF.

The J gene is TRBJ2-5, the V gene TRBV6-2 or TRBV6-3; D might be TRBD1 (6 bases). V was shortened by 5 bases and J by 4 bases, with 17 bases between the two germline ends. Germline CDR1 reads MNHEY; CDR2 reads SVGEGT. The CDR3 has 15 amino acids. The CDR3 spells CASSPGTLVRETQYF. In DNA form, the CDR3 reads TGTGCCAGCAGTCCGGGGACATTGGTTAGAGAGACCCAGTACTTC.

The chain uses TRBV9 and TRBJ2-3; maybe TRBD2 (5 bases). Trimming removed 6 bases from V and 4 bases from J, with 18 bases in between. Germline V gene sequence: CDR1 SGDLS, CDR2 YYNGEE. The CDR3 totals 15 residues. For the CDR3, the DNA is TGTGCCAGCACCCGATCCGGGGTCGGAGCAGATACGCAGTATTTT. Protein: CASTRSGVGADTQYF.

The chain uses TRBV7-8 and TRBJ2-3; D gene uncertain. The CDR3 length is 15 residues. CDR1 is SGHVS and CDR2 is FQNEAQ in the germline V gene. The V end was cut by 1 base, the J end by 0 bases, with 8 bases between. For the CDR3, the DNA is TGTGCCAGCAGCTTAGGTGCGATCAGCACAGATACGCAGTATTTT. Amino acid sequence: CASSLGAISTDTQYF.

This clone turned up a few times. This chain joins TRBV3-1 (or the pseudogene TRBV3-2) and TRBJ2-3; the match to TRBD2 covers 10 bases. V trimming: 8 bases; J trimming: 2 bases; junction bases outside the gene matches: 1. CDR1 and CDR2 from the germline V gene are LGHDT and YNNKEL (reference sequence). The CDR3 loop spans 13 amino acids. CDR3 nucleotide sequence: TGTGCCAGCGGGACTAGCGTCACAGATACGCAGTATTTT. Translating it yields CASGTSVTDTQYF.

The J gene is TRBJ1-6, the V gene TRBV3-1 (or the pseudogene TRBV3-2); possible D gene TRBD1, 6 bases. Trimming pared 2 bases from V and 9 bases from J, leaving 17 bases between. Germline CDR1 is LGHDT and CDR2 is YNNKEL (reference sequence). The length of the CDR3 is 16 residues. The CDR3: CASSQFSPDSGSPLHF. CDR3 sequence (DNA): TGTGCCAGCAGCCAATTCTCCCCGGACAGCGGTTCACCCCTCCACTTT.

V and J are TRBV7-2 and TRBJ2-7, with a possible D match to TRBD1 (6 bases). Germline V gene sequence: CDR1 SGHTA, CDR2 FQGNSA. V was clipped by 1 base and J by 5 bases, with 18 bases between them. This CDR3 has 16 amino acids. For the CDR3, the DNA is TGTGCCAGCAGCTTAGAACTACAGGGTGTTAGGAACGAGCAGTACTTC. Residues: CASSLELQGVRNEQYF.

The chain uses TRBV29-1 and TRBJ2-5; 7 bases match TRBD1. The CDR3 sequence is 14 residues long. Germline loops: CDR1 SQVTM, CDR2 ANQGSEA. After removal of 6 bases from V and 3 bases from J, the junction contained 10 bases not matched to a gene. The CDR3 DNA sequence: TGCAGCGTACGAAGGGGGCTAGCAGAAGAGACCCAGTACTTC. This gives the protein CSVRRGLAEETQYF. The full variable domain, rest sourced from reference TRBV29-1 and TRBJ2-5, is SAVISQKPSRDICQRGTSLTIQCQVDSQVTMMFWYRQQPGQSLTLIATANQGSEATYESGFVIDKFPISRPNLTFSTLTVSNMSPEDSSIYLCSVRRGLAEETQYFGPGTRLLVL.

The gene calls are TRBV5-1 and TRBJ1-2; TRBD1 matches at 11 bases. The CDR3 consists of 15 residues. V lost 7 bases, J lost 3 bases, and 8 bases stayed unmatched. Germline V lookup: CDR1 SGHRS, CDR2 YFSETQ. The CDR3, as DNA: TGCGCCAGCTCAAACTGGGACAGGGGGGACTATGGCTACACCTTC. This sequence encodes CASSNWDRGDYGYTF.

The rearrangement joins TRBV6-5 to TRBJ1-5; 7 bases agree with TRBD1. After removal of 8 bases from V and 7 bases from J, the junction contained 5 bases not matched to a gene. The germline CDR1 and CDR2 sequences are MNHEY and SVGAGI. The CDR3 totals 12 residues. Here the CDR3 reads CASGDRDQPQHF. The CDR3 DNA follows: TGTGCCAGCGGAGACAGGGACCAGCCCCAGCATTTT.

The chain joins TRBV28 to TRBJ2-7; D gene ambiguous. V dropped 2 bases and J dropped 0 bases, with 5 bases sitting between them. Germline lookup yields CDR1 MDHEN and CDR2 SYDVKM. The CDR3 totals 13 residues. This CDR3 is CASSLVGSYEQYF. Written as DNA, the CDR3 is TGTGCCAGCAGTTTAGTCGGCTCCTACGAGCAGTACTTC. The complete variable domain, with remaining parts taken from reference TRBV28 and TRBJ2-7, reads DVKVTQSSRYLVKRTGEKVFLECVQDMDHENMFWYRQDPGLGLRLIYFSYDVKMKEKGDIPEGYSVSREKKERFSLILESASTNQTSMYLCASSLVGSYEQYFGPGTRLTVT.

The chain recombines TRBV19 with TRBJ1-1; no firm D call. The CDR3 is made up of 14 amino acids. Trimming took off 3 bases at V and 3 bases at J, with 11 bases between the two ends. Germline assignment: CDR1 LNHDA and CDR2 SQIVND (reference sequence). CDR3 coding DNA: TGTGCCAGTAGTATCGGTCACGGTGACACTGAAGCTTTCTTT. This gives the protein CASSIGHGDTEAFF. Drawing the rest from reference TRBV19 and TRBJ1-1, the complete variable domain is DGGITQSPKYLFRKEGQNVTLSCEQNLNHDAMYWYRQDPGQGLRLIYYSQIVNDFQKGDIAEGYSVSREKKESFPLTVTSAQKNPTAFYLCASSIGHGDTEAFFGQGTRLTVV.

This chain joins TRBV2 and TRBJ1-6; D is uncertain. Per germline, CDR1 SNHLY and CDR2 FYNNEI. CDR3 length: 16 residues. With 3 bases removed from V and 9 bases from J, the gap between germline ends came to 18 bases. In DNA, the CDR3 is TGTGCCAGCAGTGAGGGCAGCCCGAGGGTTGGTTCACCCCTCCACTTT. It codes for CASSEGSPRVGSPLHF.

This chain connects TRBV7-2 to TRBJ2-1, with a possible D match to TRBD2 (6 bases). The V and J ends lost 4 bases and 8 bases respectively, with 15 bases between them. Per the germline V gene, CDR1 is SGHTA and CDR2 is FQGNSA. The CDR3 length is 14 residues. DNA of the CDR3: TGTGCCAGCAGCTCCGTGGCCGGGAGTTATGAGCAGTTCTTC. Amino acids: CASSSVAGSYEQFF.

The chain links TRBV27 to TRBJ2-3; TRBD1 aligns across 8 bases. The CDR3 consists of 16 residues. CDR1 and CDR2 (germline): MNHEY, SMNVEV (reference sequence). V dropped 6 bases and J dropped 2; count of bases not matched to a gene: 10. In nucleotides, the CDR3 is TGTGCCAGCAGAAACCGGGACAGGTCCCTCACAGATACGCAGTATTTT. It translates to CASRNRDRSLTDTQYF.

In DNA form, the CDR3 reads TGTGCCAGCAGCTCAGAAGGGCGGGGAACAGATACGCAGTATTTT. Its protein product is CASSSEGRGTDTQYF. The chain links TRBV7-2 to TRBJ2-3; a weak D match, TRBD2 (6 bases). CDR1 SGHTA and CDR2 FQGNSA come from the germline V gene. Trimming pared 4 bases from V and 3 bases from J, leaving 14 bases between. This CDR3 is 15 amino acids long.

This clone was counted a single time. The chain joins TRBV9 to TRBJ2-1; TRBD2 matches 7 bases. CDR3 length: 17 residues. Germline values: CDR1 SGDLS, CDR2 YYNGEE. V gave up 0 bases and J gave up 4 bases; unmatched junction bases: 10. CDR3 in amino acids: CASSVESASGTYNEQFF. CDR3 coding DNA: TGTGCCAGCAGCGTAGAGTCGGCTAGCGGCACTTACAATGAGCAGTTCTTC.